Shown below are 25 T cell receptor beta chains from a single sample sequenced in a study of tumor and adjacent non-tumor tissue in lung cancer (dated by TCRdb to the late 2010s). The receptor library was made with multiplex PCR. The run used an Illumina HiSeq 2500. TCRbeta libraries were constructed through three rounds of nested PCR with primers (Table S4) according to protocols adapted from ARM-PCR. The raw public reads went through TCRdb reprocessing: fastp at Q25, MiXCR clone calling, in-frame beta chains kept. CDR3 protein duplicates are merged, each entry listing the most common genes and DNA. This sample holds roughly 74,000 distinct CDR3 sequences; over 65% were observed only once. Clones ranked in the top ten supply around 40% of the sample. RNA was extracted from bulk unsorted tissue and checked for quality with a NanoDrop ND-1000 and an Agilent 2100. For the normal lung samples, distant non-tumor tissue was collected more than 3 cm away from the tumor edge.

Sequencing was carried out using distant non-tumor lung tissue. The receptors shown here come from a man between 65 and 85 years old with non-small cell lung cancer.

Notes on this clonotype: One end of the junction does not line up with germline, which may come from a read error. The CDR3 sequence: CSVGSSSYEQYF. CDR3 nucleotide sequence: TGCAGCGTTGGTTCTAGCTCCTACGAGCAGTATTTC. The rearrangement links TRBV29-1 to TRBJ2-7; a weak D match, TRBD2 (5 bases). The germline V gene has CDR1 SQVTM and CDR2 ANQGSEA. The CDR3 sequence is 12 residues long.

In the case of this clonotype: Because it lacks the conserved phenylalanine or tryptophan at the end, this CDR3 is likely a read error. CDR3 sequence: CASRPGLATIDQFY. The CDR3 coding sequence is TGTGCTAGCAGGCCGGGACTAGCGACTATCGATCAGTTCTAC. V is TRBV6-5 and J is TRBJ2-1; 10 bases align to TRBD2. CDR3 length: 14 residues. Per the germline V gene, CDR1 is MNHEY and CDR2 is SVGAGI.

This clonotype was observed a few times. The CDR3 here is CASSPSGANQETQYF. The CDR3 DNA reads TGCGCCAGCAGCCCTAGCGGGGCTAATCAAGAGACCCAGTACTTC. The genes are TRBV5-1 and TRBJ2-5; 9 positions match TRBD2. CDR1 is SGHRS, CDR2 YFSETQ, per germline. The CDR3 has 15 residues. J was trimmed by 2 bases and V by 4 bases; bases with no gene match: 6.

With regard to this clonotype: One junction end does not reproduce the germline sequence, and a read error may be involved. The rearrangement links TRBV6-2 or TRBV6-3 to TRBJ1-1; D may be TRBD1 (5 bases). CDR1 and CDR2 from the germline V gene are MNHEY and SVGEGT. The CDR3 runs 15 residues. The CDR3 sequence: CDSRPLVGQRREAFF. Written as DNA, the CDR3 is TGTGACAGCCGACCTCTTGTGGGGCAAAGAAGAGAAGCTTTCTTT.

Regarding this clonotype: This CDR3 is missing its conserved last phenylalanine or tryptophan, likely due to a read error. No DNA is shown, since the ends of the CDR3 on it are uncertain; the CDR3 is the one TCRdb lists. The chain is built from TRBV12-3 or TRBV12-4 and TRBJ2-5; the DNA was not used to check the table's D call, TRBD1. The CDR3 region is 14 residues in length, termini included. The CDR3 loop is CASRPSGPGETQYL.

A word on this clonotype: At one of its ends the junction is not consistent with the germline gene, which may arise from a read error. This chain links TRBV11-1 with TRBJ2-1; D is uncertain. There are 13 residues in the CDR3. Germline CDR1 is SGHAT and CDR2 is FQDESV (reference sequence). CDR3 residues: CANSSRVGNEQFF. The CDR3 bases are TGTGCCAACAGCTCGAGAGTTGGCAATGAGCAGTTCTTC.

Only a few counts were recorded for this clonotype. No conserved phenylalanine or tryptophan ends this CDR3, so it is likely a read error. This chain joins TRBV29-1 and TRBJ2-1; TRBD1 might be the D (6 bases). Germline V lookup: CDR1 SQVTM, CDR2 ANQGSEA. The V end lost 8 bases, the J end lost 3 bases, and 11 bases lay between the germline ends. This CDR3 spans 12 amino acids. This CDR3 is CSKRTDYNEQFY. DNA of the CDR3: TGCAGCAAAAGGACAGACTACAATGAGCAGTTCTAC.

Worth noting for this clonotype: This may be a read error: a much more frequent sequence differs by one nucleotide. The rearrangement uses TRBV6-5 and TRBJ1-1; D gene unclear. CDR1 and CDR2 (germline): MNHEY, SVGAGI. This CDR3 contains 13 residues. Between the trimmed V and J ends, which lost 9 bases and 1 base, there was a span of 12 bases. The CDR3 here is CARSSGRNTEAFF. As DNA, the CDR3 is TGTGCCAGATCATCAGGAAGGAACACTGAAGCTTTCTTT.

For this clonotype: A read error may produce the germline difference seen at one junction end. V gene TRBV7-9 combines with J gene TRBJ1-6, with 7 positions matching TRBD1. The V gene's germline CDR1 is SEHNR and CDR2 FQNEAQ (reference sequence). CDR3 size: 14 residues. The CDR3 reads CDSSFQGGNSSLHF. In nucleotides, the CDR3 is TGTGACAGTAGCTTTCAGGGGGGGAATTCATCCCTCCACTTT.

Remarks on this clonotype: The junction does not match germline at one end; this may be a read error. The CDR3 sequence is CVSSGGTGNGHTF. CDR3 DNA sequence: TGTGTCAGCAGTGGAGGGACAGGGAATGGCCACACCTTC. The chain recombines TRBV6-1 with TRBJ1-2; 9 bases fit TRBD1. The CDR3 is 13 amino acids. Germline assignment: CDR1 MNHNS and CDR2 SASEGT.

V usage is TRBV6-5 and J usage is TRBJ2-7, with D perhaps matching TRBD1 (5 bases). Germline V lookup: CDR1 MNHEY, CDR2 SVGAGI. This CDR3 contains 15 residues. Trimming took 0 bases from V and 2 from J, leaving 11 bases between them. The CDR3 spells CASSYSTDTAYEQYF. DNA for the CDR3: TGTGCCAGCAGTTACTCGACAGATACTGCCTACGAGCAGTACTTC.

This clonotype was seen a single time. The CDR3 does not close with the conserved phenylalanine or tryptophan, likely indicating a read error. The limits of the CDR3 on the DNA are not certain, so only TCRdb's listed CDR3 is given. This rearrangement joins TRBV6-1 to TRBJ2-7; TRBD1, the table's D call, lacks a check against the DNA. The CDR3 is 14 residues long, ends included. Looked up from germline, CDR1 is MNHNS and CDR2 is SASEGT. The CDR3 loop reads CASRGQGDSYELYS.

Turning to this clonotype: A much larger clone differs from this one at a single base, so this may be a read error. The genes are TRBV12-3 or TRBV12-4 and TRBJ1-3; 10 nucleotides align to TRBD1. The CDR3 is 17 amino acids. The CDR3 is CAGSPRTGGISGNTIYF. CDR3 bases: TGTGCCGGCAGTCCCCGGACAGGGGGAATCTCTGGAAACACCATATATTTT.

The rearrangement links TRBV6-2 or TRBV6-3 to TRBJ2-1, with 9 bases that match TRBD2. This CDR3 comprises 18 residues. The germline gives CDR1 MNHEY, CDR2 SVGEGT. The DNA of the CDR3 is TGTACTAGCAGTTACGGGATAGGACTAGCGTTATCCTACAATGAGCAGTTCTTC. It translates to CTSSYGIGLALSYNEQFF.

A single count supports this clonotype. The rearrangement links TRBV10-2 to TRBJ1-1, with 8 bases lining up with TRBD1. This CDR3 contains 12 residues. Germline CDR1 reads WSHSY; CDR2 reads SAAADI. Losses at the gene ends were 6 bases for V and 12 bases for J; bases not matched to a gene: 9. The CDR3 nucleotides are TGCGCCAGCAGGGACAGGGTAACCGAAACTTTCTTT. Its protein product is CASRDRVTETFF.

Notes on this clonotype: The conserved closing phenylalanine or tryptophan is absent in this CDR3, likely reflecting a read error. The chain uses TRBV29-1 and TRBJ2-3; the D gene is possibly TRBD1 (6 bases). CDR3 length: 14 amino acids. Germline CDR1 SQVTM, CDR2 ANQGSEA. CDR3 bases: TGCAGCGTCGCTGGGACATCTAGCATAGATACGCAGTATTCT. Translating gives CSVAGTSSIDTQYS.

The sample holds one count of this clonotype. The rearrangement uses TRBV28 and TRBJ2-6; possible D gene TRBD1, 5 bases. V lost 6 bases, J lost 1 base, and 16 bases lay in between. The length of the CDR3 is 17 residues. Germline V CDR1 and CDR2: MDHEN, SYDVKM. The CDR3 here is CASSPETSGSGANVLTF. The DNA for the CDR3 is TGTGCCAGCAGCCCCGAGACTTCAGGGTCTGGGGCCAACGTCCTGACTTTC.

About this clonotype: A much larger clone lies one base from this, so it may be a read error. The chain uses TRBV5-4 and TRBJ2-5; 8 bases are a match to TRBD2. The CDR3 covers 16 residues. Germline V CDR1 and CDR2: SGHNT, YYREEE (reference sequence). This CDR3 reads CACSLESGTRLETQYF. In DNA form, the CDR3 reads TGTGCCTGCAGCTTGGAGTCCGGGACTAGGCTTGAGACCCAGTACTTC.

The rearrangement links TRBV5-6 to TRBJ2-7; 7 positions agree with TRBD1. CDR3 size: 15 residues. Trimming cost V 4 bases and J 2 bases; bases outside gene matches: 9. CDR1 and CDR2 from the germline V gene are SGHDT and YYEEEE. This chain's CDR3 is CASSLGGQITYEQYF. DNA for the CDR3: TGTGCCAGCAGCCTAGGGGGACAGATCACCTACGAGCAGTACTTC.

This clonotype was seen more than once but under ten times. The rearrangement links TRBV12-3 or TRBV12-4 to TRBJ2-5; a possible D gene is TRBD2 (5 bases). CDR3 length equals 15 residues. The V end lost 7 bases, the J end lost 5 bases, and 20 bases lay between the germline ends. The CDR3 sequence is CASTGLAGVVETQYF. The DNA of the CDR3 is TGTGCCAGCACTGGGCTAGCTGGAGTGGTGGAGACCCAGTACTTC.

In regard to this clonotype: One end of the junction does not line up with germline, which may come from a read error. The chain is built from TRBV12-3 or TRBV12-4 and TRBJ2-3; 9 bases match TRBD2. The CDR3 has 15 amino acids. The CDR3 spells CANRDLAGFTNTQYF. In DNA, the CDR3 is TGTGCCAACAGGGATCTAGCGGGATTCACAAATACGCAGTATTTT.

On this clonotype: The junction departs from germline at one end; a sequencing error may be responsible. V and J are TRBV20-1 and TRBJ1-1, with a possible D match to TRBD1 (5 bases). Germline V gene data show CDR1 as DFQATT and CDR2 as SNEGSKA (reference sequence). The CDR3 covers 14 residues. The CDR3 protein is CSTRDLRDGTEAFF. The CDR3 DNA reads TGCAGTACTAGAGATCTTAGGGACGGCACTGAAGCTTTCTTT.

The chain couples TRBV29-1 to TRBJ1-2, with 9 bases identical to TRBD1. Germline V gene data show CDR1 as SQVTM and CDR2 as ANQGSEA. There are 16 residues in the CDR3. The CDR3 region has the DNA TGCAACGTCGTCCCGGGACAGGGAACGAGATTCTATGGCTACACCTTC. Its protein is CNVVPGQGTRFYGYTF.

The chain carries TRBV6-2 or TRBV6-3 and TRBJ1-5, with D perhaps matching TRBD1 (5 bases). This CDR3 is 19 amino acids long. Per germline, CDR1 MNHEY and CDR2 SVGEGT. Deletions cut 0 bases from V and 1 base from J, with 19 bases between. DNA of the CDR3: TGTGCCAGCAGTTACTCGATGGGGGGTACAAGAGAGAGCAATCAGCCCCAGCATTTT. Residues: CASSYSMGGTRESNQPQHF.

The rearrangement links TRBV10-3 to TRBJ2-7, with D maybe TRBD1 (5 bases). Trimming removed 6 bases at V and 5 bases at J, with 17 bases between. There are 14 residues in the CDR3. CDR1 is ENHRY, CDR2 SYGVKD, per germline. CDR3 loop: CAISGAGNPNEQYF. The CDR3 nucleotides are TGTGCCATCAGCGGTGCAGGGAACCCCAACGAGCAGTACTTC.